Listed here are 27 T cell receptor beta chains from one sample, sequenced in a study of blood T cell repertoires in COVID-19. TCRdb's copy holds only in-frame clones and misses some; the assay was immunoSEQ multiplex PCR. This repertoire shows around 170,000 clones, just over 85% found once; its top ten account for under 9.5%. Sequencing used peripheral blood. The receptors come from a man aged 50 to 59 with active or convalescent COVID-19.

This clone appeared once. The rearrangement joins TRBV30 to TRBJ2-3; 8 positions agree with TRBD1. Germline CDR1 GTSNPN, CDR2 SVGIG (reference sequence). V lost 7 bases, J lost 1 base, and 4 bases stayed unmatched. There are 13 residues in the CDR3. CDR3 residues: CALAQGGTDTQYF. CDR3 DNA: TGTGCCTTGGCACAGGGGGGCACAGATACGCAGTATTTT.

The chain uses TRBV5-1 and TRBJ2-5; D uncertain. V lost 3 bases, J lost 0 bases, and 3 bases lay in between. The germline V gene encodes CDR1 SGHRS and CDR2 YFSETQ. CDR3 length: 12 amino acids. The CDR3 DNA sequence: TGCGCCAGCAGCTCAAACCAAGAGACCCAGTACTTC. This sequence encodes CASSSNQETQYF.

V is TRBV19 and J is TRBJ2-6; 8 positions match TRBD2. This CDR3 spans 20 amino acids. J gave up 0 bases and V 4 bases, and 14 bases lay outside the gene matches. Germline lookup yields CDR1 LNHDA and CDR2 SQIVND (reference sequence). CDR3 region: CASSKDGGGRPPSGANVLTF. CDR3 in DNA: TGTGCCAGTAGTAAAGACGGGGGGGGCCGCCCGCCCTCTGGGGCCAACGTCCTGACTTTC.

The chain carries TRBV19 and TRBJ2-3; a weak D match, TRBD2 (6 bases). In germline, CDR1 is LNHDA, CDR2 SQIVND (reference sequence). The V gene lost 11 bases and the J gene lost 6 bases, with 15 bases spanning the gap. This CDR3 has 12 residues. This CDR3 is CAASWGGDTQYF. The CDR3 DNA is TGTGCCGCCAGCTGGGGAGGCGATACGCAGTATTTT.

The chain links TRBV7-2 to TRBJ2-7; a possible D gene is TRBD1 (5 bases). Germline-derived CDR1 and CDR2 are SGHTA and FQGNSA. V lost 4 bases and J lost 6, with 13 bases in between. The CDR3 is 13 amino acids. This CDR3 reads CASSSGRVGEQYF. As DNA, the CDR3 is TGTGCCAGCAGCTCGGGCAGGGTAGGCGAGCAGTACTTC.

This clone has just one count. The chain recombines TRBV10-3 with TRBJ2-7; D is perhaps TRBD1 (6 bases). CDR3 size: 13 residues. Germline V gene lookup returns CDR1 ENHRY and CDR2 SYGVKD. Trimming shortened V by 5 bases and J by 2 bases, and 10 bases separated the two germline ends. The CDR3 here is CAISSGQAYEQYF. In nucleotides, the CDR3 is TGTGCCATCAGTTCGGGACAAGCCTACGAGCAGTACTTC.

V usage is TRBV25-1 and J usage is TRBJ1-1; TRBD1 is a possible D gene (5 bases). V lost 1 base and J 1 base, leaving 10 bases between the germline ends. CDR1 is MGHDK and CDR2 is SYGVNS in the germline V gene. The CDR3 loop spans 15 amino acids. The CDR3 reads CASSESGLGNTEAFF. The CDR3 DNA is TGTGCCAGCAGTGAATCGGGACTGGGGAACACTGAAGCTTTCTTT.

The chain recombines TRBV20-1 with TRBJ1-2; no definite D call. V was trimmed by 3 bases and J by 4 bases, leaving 12 bases between them. The CDR3 runs 13 residues. Germline V gene data show CDR1 as DFQATT and CDR2 as SNEGSKA (reference sequence). The CDR3, as DNA: TGCAGTGCTAGTGAGAGGGAATCCTATGGCTACACCTTC. Amino acid sequence: CSASERESYGYTF.

The chain combines TRBV6-6 with TRBJ1-1, with D hard to call. V was clipped by 8 bases and J by 2 bases, with 15 bases between them. The CDR3 extends over 14 amino acids. Germline CDR1 and CDR2: MNHNY and SVGAGI (reference sequence). DNA for the CDR3: TGTGCCAGCGTCTACGTGGGAGGAAACACTGAAGCTTTCTTT. This encodes CASVYVGGNTEAFF.

The J gene is TRBJ2-5, the V gene TRBV5-6, with 9 positions matching TRBD1. Trimming cost V 4 bases and J 8 bases; bases outside gene matches: 6. Germline CDR1 and CDR2: SGHDT and YYEEEE. The length of the CDR3 is 13 residues. The CDR3 coding sequence is TGTGCCAGCAGCCGGGACAGGGAAGGTACCCAGTACTTC. This translates into CASSRDREGTQYF.

The rearrangement uses TRBV7-2 and TRBJ2-7; 7 nucleotides align to TRBD1. The CDR3 extends over 12 amino acids. Germline V CDR1 and CDR2: SGHTA, FQGNSA. Trimming cost V 11 bases and J 7 bases; bases outside gene matches: 11. CDR3 in amino acids: CASRDRTGEQYF. The CDR3 region has the DNA TGTGCCTCACGGGACAGAACAGGGGAGCAGTACTTC.

J is TRBJ2-3 and V is TRBV7-2, with D unresolved. Germline V gives CDR1 SGHTA, CDR2 FQGNSA. Trimming removed 3 bases at V and 8 bases at J, with 12 bases between. The CDR3 has 13 amino acids. The DNA of the CDR3 is TGTGCCAGCAGCTTCCAGGAATCTGGTACGCAGTATTTT. Amino acids: CASSFQESGTQYF.

This chain links TRBV6-5 with TRBJ1-6; D is ambiguous. The CDR3 extends over 12 amino acids. Germline-derived CDR1 and CDR2 are MNHEY and SVGAGI. V lost 6 bases to trimming and J lost 7 bases, with 7 bases between them. CDR3 in amino acids: CASRAGNSPLHF. The CDR3 bases are TGTGCCAGCAGAGCAGGAAATTCACCCCTCCACTTT.

The rearrangement joins TRBV7-9 to TRBJ2-7; D may be TRBD2 (6 bases). Germline lookup yields CDR1 SEHNR and CDR2 FQNEAQ (reference sequence). This CDR3 has 15 amino acids. The germline V and J ends were trimmed by 2 bases and 6 bases, with 17 bases remaining between them. The CDR3 region is CASSLNRGSTGEQYF. CDR3 DNA: TGTGCCAGCAGCTTAAACCGGGGGAGTACGGGCGAGCAGTACTTC.

The V and J genes are TRBV29-1 and TRBJ2-5, with TRBD1 matching 7 bases. CDR3 size: 13 residues. Germline V gives CDR1 SQVTM, CDR2 ANQGSEA. Unmatched junction bases numbered 7, after V lost 4 bases and J lost 5 bases. The CDR3 DNA reads TGCAGCGTTGTGACAGGGTTTGGTGAGACCCAGTACTTC. This sequence encodes CSVVTGFGETQYF.

In its sample, this clone was seen once. CDR3 nucleotide sequence: TGCAGCGTTGATTGGGGGCTTAGCACAGATACGCAGTATTTT. This encodes CSVDWGLSTDTQYF. The chain is built from TRBV29-1 and TRBJ2-3; possible D gene TRBD1, 6 bases. Looked up from germline, CDR1 is SQVTM and CDR2 is ANQGSEA. The V end lost 3 bases, the J end lost 0 bases, and 10 bases lay between the germline ends. There are 14 residues in the CDR3.

In its sample, this clone was seen once. This chain connects TRBV4-1 to TRBJ2-5; D is perhaps TRBD2 (5 bases). V lost 0 bases and J lost 1, with 9 bases in between. This CDR3 contains 15 residues. The germline CDR1 and CDR2 sequences are MGHRA and YSYEKL. The CDR3 protein is CASSQDPGLQETQYF. CDR3 bases: TGCGCCAGCAGCCAAGATCCCGGACTCCAAGAGACCCAGTACTTC.

The rearrangement links TRBV5-1 to TRBJ1-1; D may be TRBD1 (6 bases). Trimming left V 2 bases short and J 7 bases short, with 9 bases between. The CDR3 consists of 12 residues. Germline values: CDR1 SGHRS, CDR2 YFSETQ. DNA of the CDR3: TGCGCCAGCAGCTTTCGGGGACATGAAGCTTTCTTT. Translating gives CASSFRGHEAFF. Full variable domain (outside the CDR3, taken from reference TRBV5-1 and TRBJ1-1): KAGVTQTPRYLIKTRGQQVTLSCSPISGHRSVSWYQQTPGQGLQFLFEYFSETQRNKGNFPGRFSGRQFSNSRSEMNVSTLELGDSALYLCASSFRGHEAFFGQGTRLTVV.

The chain joins TRBV19 to TRBJ1-1; D ambiguous. Germline CDR1 and CDR2: LNHDA and SQIVND (reference sequence). The CDR3 loop spans 15 amino acids. V lost 3 bases, J lost 0 bases, and 11 bases lay in between. CDR3 in DNA: TGTGCCAGTAGTATGGCGGGCGTAATGAACACTGAAGCTTTCTTT. Translating it yields CASSMAGVMNTEAFF.

V is TRBV6-5 and J is TRBJ2-2; TRBD1 agrees at 7 bases. This CDR3 comprises 15 residues. CDR1 and CDR2 from the germline V gene are MNHEY and SVGAGI. The ends lost 6 bases at V and 0 bases at J; junction bases unmatched: 4. Here the CDR3 DNA reads TGTGCCAGCAGCACCGGGACAGCGAACACCGGGGAGCTGTTTTTT. It is translated as CASSTGTANTGELFF.

The chain is built from TRBV6-2 or TRBV6-3 and TRBJ2-4; TRBD1 matches 9 bases. Per the germline V gene, CDR1 is MNHEY and CDR2 is SVGEGT. The CDR3 is made up of 13 amino acids. V was clipped by 6 bases and J by 6 bases; unmatched bases: 3. The DNA of the CDR3 is TGTGCCAGCAGCCGGGGACAGGGAAACATTCAGTACTTC. It yields the protein CASSRGQGNIQYF.

DNA of the CDR3: TGCGCCAGCAGCTCAGGACAGGTAGACTATGGCTACACCTTC. Encoded protein: CASSSGQVDYGYTF. The chain links TRBV5-1 to TRBJ1-2; the match to TRBD1 covers 7 bases. The CDR3 has 14 amino acids. The ends lost 3 bases at V and 3 bases at J; junction bases unmatched: 5. Germline values: CDR1 SGHRS, CDR2 YFSETQ.

The V and J genes are TRBV11-3 and TRBJ2-1; TRBD2 matches at 12 bases. The CDR3 has 14 amino acids. V shed 5 bases and J 6 bases; nucleotides not matched to a gene: 2. Germline V gene lookup returns CDR1 SGHNT and CDR2 YENEEA. The DNA of the CDR3 is TGTGCCAGCAGCCCGACTAGCGGGAGCAATGAGCAGTTCTTC. Residues: CASSPTSGSNEQFF.

The V and J genes are TRBV19 and TRBJ2-2; 8 positions agree with TRBD2. V lost 0 bases, J lost 13 bases, and 4 bases stayed unmatched. The V gene's germline CDR1 is LNHDA and CDR2 SQIVND (reference sequence). CDR3 size: 13 residues. The CDR3 loop reads CASSIDRGGTLFF. DNA for the CDR3: TGTGCCAGTAGTATAGACCGCGGGGGGACGCTGTTTTTT.

This clone was observed a handful of times. The CDR3 region is CASTKPGVETQYF. The CDR3 region has the DNA TGTGCCAGCACTAAACCAGGGGTGGAGACCCAGTACTTC. The chain employs TRBV28 and TRBJ2-5; possibly TRBD1 for D (6 bases). The V gene's germline CDR1 is MDHEN and CDR2 SYDVKM. V dropped 7 bases and J dropped 5 bases, with 14 bases sitting between them. The CDR3 is made up of 13 amino acids.

The chain recombines TRBV3-1 (or the pseudogene TRBV3-2) with TRBJ1-1; no reliable D call. CDR3 length equals 14 residues. The germline V and J ends were trimmed by 2 bases and 1 base, with 8 bases remaining between them. From germline, CDR1 is LGHDT and CDR2 YNNKEL (reference sequence). The CDR3 DNA sequence: TGTGCCAGCAGCCAAATGAGGGAGAACACTGAAGCTTTCTTT. It is translated as CASSQMRENTEAFF.

This clone is a singleton in its sample. The genes are TRBV7-9 and TRBJ1-2, with 7 nucleotides matching TRBD1. The CDR3 consists of 14 residues. The J segment lost 8 bases and the V segment lost 0 bases, leaving 6 bases of the junction unmatched. Germline V CDR1 and CDR2: SEHNR, FQNEAQ (reference sequence). The CDR3 sequence: CASSLAEGAGGYTF. DNA of the CDR3: TGTGCCAGCAGCTTAGCGGAGGGGGCGGGAGGCTACACCTTC.